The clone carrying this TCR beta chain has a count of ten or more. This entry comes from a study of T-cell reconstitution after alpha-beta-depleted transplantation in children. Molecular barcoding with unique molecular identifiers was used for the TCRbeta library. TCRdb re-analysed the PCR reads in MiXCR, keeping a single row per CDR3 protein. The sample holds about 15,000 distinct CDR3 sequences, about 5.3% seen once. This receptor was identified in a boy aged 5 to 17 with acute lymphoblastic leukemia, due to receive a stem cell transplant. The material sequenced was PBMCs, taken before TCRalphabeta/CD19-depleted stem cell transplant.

The CDR3 reads CASSLGFRELFF. CDR3 DNA: TGTGCCAGCAGTTTGGGATTCAGGGAGCTGTTTTTT. The chain uses TRBV28 and TRBJ2-2; D gene ambiguous. CDR1 is MDHEN and CDR2 is SYDVKM in the germline V gene. The CDR3 contains 12 residues. V dropped 3 bases and J dropped 9 bases, with 8 bases sitting between them.